A single T cell receptor beta chain is shown here with its context. Which antigen it targets is not known. Within one base of it there is no much larger clone, and no base qualities were kept. The immunoSEQ Assay, a bias-controlled multiplex PCR, was used to amplify TCRbeta CDR3 regions from genomic DNA. On the study's bioinformatics: Nucleated cell counts per sample were estimated from amplification of reference gene primers within the assay. To quantify the absolute abundance of each unique TCRbeta CDR3 rearrangement, sequence reads were collapsed and filtered. For each sample, productive Simpson clonality was calculated by taking the square root of Simpson's diversity index across productive rearrangements. TCRdb mirrors the immuneACCESS table, restricted to in-frame sequences. Some clones are absent from its copies; in checked studies, under half trace to an unresolved V gene, and the reason for the others is unknown. V and J calls and clone size follow that table, whereas D and trimming were derived from the DNA. This sample lists under 55,000 clones; over 75% were detected once. Around 30% of the sample rests with the top ten.

This sample was included in a study of blood T cell repertoires in COVID-19 (dated by TCRdb to the early 2020s). About the full investigation: Collaborator samples came from the United States, Italy and Spain and covered acute and convalescent phases of COVID-19. The material from the prospective study consisted of cDNA or gDNA derived from T cells, B-cell-depleted T cells, or PBMCs. Deeply sampled blood TCRbeta repertoires from subjects exposed to, actively infected with, or recovered from COVID-19 were included in the dataset. The repertoires were released in a freely available public database meant as a resource for research on the immune response to SARS-CoV-2. Samples came from the ongoing ImmuneRACE study (first 160 participants) plus 1,254 subjects from 6 global collaborators. Sample metadata almost always included a de-identified subject ID, COVID-19 status, age in years and sex. Where available, HLA class I and class II types were obtained from metadata supplied by the sample provider rather than from assay-based typing. Overall results and qualifications from the work: Clinical and demographic metadata were provided uncurated, with the amount varying by source and participant.

The collaborating institutions used their own protocols to collect whole blood in K2EDTA tubes. For TCRbeta analysis, collaborator samples were shipped as frozen whole blood, as isolated PBMCs, or as DNA extracted from either sample type. The germline V gene specifies SGHRS as CDR1 and YFSETQ as CDR2. The trim is 4 bases for V and 3 bases for J, with a gap of 14 bases between the germline ends. Its CDR3 holds 15 amino acids, cysteine through phenylalanine. This entry keeps only the CDR3 DNA: 45 bases, framed from base 1. The receptor chain draws on TRBV5-1 and TRBJ1-5, with the D segment identity uncertain. What was sequenced was peripheral blood. The origin of this receptor is a human donor in a cohort sampled during active COVID-19. In nucleotides, the sequence is TGCGCCAGCAGCCAATACGGCGGGGTCAATCAGCCCCAGCATTTT. This codes for CASSQYGGVNQPQHF. Here the CDR3 is joined to the reference TRBV5-1 and TRBJ1-5 genes, and the full variable domain is: KAGVTQTPRYLIKTRGQQVTLSCSPISGHRSVSWYQQTPGQGLQFLFEYFSETQRNKGNFPGRFSGRQFSNSRSEMNVSTLELGDSALYLCASSQYGGVNQPQHFGDGTRLSIL.